This is a list of T cell receptor beta chains from one sample in a study of tumor-infiltrating lymphocytes in primary liver carcinoma. TCRdb re-called the multiplex PCR reads through MiXCR, storing one row per CDR3 protein. In the table there are approximately 30,000 distinct CDR3 sequences, approximately 76% of which are singletons. The material sequenced was liver tumor tissue from sampling region 3. These receptors originate from a woman under 40 with primary liver carcinoma and hepatitis B virus infection. CDR3s include the opening cysteine and the closing phenylalanine or tryptophan. Each record gives: CDR3 DNA, CDR3 protein, clone size, V gene, D gene, J gene. A D gene is named only where the DNA matches it firmly. Some rows mark clone size as missing; the rest say once, few, many or name a class of expanded clone.

TGTGCCAGCAATTCGCCAGGCGTCGGCTGCACCTTC CASNSPGVGCTF . TRBV6-5 . TRBJ1-2
TGTGCCAGTAGTGAAGGCGTCGCCCCCGAAAATGGTGGCTACACCTTC CASSEGVAPENGGYTF . TRBV6-1 . TRBJ1-2
TGTGCCGGCAGGACCGGGACTGGTGAGGGATTTGGGCAGTTCTTC CAGRTGTGEGFGQFF . TRBV12-3/TRBV12-4 . TRBJ2-1
TGTGCCAACAGCTTTGGGGCAGGGGCCTTCGAGCAGTACTTC CANSFGAGAFEQYF . TRBV5-6 . TRBJ2-7
TGTGCCAGCGGTTTACATAGCAATCAGCCCCAGCATTTT CASGLHSNQPQHF many TRBV12-3/TRBV12-4 . TRBJ1-5
TGTGCCAGCAGCTTAATAGGGGTAATAGGGAGCAATCAGCCCCAACATTTT CASSLIGVIGSNQPQHF . TRBV11-2 . TRBJ1-5
TGTGCCAGCAGCGTCTACCTCAGGAGCGAAGAGACCCAGTACTTC CASSVYLRSEETQYF . TRBV12-3/TRBV12-4 . TRBJ2-5
TGTGCCAGCAGCTTGAGTGGGACCGGTCAGCCCCAGCATTTT CASSLSGTGQPQHF . TRBV5-6 . TRBJ1-5
TGTACCAACAGCACCTACCCCAGGAGCGAAGAGACCCGGTACTTC CTNSTYPRSEETRYF . TRBV12-3/TRBV12-4 . TRBJ2-5
TGTGCCAGCAGCCCATTACTAGCGGGCGAAGGCCTCGAGCAGTACTTC CASSPLLAGEGLEQYF many TRBV7-8 TRBD2 TRBJ2-7
TGTGCTAGCAGTCAGTGGGACAACTATCAAGAGGCCCAGTACTTC CASSQWDNYQEAQYF few TRBV11-3 . TRBJ2-5
TGTGGCGCCCTGAGGGACTACAATGAGCAGTTCTTC CGALRDYNEQFF few TRBV29-1 . TRBJ2-1
TGTGCCAGCAGCCCGGCTAGCGGGATTTCAGATACGCAGTATTTT CASSPASGISDTQYF many TRBV11-3 TRBD2 TRBJ2-3
TGTGCCAACAGTTCCCAGGGCTTTAGCACAGATACGCAGTATTTT CANSSQGFSTDTQYF . TRBV11-2 . TRBJ2-3
TGTGCCAACAGCCCTCGGGGTAGCAGGAACAATGGGCAGTTCTTC CANSPRGSRNNGQFF many TRBV11-3 . TRBJ2-1
TGTGCCATCAGTGAGTCAACTACTAGACAAGAGACCCAGTACTTC CAISESTTRQETQYF . TRBV10-3 . TRBJ2-5
TGTGCCAGCAGCCCGCCGGCAGGGTTCACCGGGGAGCTGTTTTTT CASSPPAGFTGELFF . TRBV6-5 . TRBJ2-2
TGTGCGAGCAGTTACGGCAGTGCGGGCCTAACGGGAGGGCCTAACAATGAGCAGTTCTTC CASSYGSAGLTGGPNNEQFF once TRBV6-2/TRBV6-3 TRBD2 TRBJ2-1
TGTGCTAGCAGCTCCATGGGTTACGAGCAGTATTTC CASSSMGYEQYF . TRBV11-1 . TRBJ2-7
TGTGCCAGCAGCCTTTGGACTAACGGGGGGAATGAGCAGTTCTTC CASSLWTNGGNEQFF . TRBV7-9 TRBD2 TRBJ2-1
TGCGGCGTTGTTACCTTGGGACTAGCGGCCTACGAGCAGTACTTC CGVVTLGLAAYEQYF . TRBV29-1 TRBD2 TRBJ2-7
TGCAGCGTGGCTGGACTAGCGGGAGCGGCCTACAATGAGCAGTTCTTC CSVAGLAGAAYNEQFF medium-sized TRBV29-1 TRBD2 TRBJ2-1
TGTGCCAGCTCCCCCGACTACCTCAGCACAGATACGCAGTATTTT CASSPDYLSTDTQYF few TRBV18 . TRBJ2-3
TGTGCCAGCAGCCCCCGACTACCCACGGATACGCAGTATTTT CASSPRLPTDTQYF once TRBV11-2 . TRBJ2-3
TGCGCCAGCAGTCAAGATTGGGACTACGCATACAGTGAGCAGTTCTTC CASSQDWDYAYSEQFF . TRBV4-3 TRBD2 TRBJ2-1
TGCAGCGTCGTGCGGTGGGAGGGCCGAATGTTCTTC CSVVRWEGRMFF . TRBV29-1 TRBD2 TRBJ2-1
TGTGCCAGCGATGTTAGGGGAAAACTGTTTTTT CASDVRGKLFF . TRBV2 . TRBJ1-4
TGTGCCAGCAGTTTCGTGCTAGCGGATAACTACGAGCAGTACTTC CASSFVLADNYEQYF many TRBV28 TRBD2 TRBJ2-7
TGTGCCAGCAGTCCCCGCCAAGGGCGGGGTCAGCCCCAGCATTTT CASSPRQGRGQPQHF many TRBV12-3/TRBV12-4 . TRBJ1-5
TGTGCCAGCAGCTCCACTACACTGGCCAACACCGGGGAGCTGTTTTTT CASSSTTLANTGELFF . TRBV11-3 . TRBJ2-2
TGTGCCATCGGTGCCACGGCGACCCGTGATGAGCAGTTCTTC CAIGATATRDEQFF . TRBV10-3 . TRBJ2-1
TGTGCCAGCAGCTTCGGACGGAGCTACGAGCAGTACTTC CASSFGRSYEQYF few TRBV11-3 . TRBJ2-7